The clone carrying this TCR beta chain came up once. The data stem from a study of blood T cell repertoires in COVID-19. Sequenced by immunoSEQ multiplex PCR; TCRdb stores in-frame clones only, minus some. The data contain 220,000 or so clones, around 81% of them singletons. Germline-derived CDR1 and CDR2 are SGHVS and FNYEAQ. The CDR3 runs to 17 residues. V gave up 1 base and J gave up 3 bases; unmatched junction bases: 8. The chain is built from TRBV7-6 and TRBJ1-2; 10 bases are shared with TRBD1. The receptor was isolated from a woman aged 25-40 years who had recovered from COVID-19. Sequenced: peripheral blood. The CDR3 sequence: CASSLVGVGQGDYGYTF. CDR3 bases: TGTGCCAGCAGCTTAGTAGGTGTCGGACAGGGGGACTATGGCTACACCTTC.